The source of this T cell receptor beta chain is a study of blood T cell repertoires in COVID-19. Study-wide background: Acute-phase and convalescent COVID-19 samples originated in the United States, Italy and Spain. The cDNA or gDNA used as material had been derived from T cells, B-cell-depleted T cells, or PBMCs.

As processed by the authors: Using reference gene primer amplification, nucleated cell counts were estimated. Libraries were prepared by immunoSEQ multiplex PCR; TCRdb keeps only in-frame clonotypes and omits some of them. V, J and clone size derive from that table, while D and trimming were established from the DNA sequence. The sample consists of around 84,000 clones, about 80% of them appearing once. V shed 2 bases and J shed 3 bases, with 5 bases lying between them. The CDR3 is 13 amino acids. Germline CDR1 reads MNHEY; CDR2 reads SVGEGT. This clone has only a few counts. The receptor was isolated from a man aged 45-65 years with active or convalescent COVID-19. V is TRBV6-2 or TRBV6-3 and J is TRBJ2-1, with D unclear. The material sequenced was peripheral blood. This chain's CDR3 is CASSYLLYNEQFF. The CDR3 DNA follows: TGTGCCAGCAGTTACCTCCTCTACAATGAGCAGTTCTTC.